This T cell receptor beta chain is drawn from a study of CD8+ T cells in alopecia areata. This sample's treatment: oral pan-JAK inhibitor, 5-10 mg twice daily. Sorting from PBMCs produced CD4+ and CD8+ T cells. cDNA serving as the sequencing template came from extracted, reverse transcribed RNA. TCRdb's copy holds only in-frame clones and misses some; the assay was immunoSEQ multiplex PCR. This table holds 200,000 to 250,000 clones, around three fifths found once. V lost 5 bases and J lost 4, with 23 bases in between. Germline V gives CDR1 SEHNR, CDR2 FQNEAQ (reference sequence). The CDR3 has 18 residues.

The chain carries TRBV7-9 and TRBJ2-2, with D possibly TRBD1 on 6 matching bases. This clonotype was obtained from a human donor with alopecia areata. This sample comprised CD4+ T cells sorted from blood, obtained at week 4, from a patient treated with tofacitinib. The CDR3 sequence is CASSPLYNRASRTGELFF. For the CDR3, the DNA is TGTGCCAGCAGCCCCCTCTATAACAGGGCCTCCCGCACCGGGGAGCTGTTTTTT. Full variable domain (remainder filled in from reference TRBV7-9 and TRBJ2-2): DTGVSQNPRHKITKRGQNVTFRCDPISEHNRLYWYRQTLGQGPEFLTYFQNEAQLEKSRLLSDRFSAERPKGSFSTLEIQRTEQGDSAMYLCASSPLYNRASRTGELFFGEGSRLTVL.